The next 8 T cell receptor beta chains were all read from a single sample in a study of blood T cells in healthy people across ages. Using a J-beta primer mix together with a sample-barcoded 5' primer, a second PCR was run for roughly 7 to 12 cycles. MiXCR, applied by TCRdb to the 5' RACE reads, yields one record per CDR3 protein. The sample records about 1.4 million distinct CDR3 sequences, approximately 59% being singletons. The source material was blood. Every receptor here comes from a man aged 18 to 30 in good health.

This clonotype was observed a single time. The chain links TRBV12-3 or TRBV12-4 to TRBJ2-3; 7 bases align to TRBD2. The V gene end was trimmed by 2 bases and the J gene end by 4 bases; junction bases not matched to a gene: 6. There are 15 residues in the CDR3. Here the CDR3 DNA reads TGTGCCAGCAGTTTAACGGCGGGAGCAGCAGATACGCAGTATTTT. Translating it yields CASSLTAGAADTQYF.

J is TRBJ2-7 and V is TRBV10-3; D remains ambiguous. Germline CDR1 ENHRY, CDR2 SYGVKD. The CDR3 is made up of 13 amino acids. The germline V and J ends were trimmed by 2 bases and 3 bases, with 8 bases remaining between them. The CDR3 region is CAISERWDYEQYF. The CDR3, as DNA: TGTGCCATCAGTGAGCGGTGGGACTACGAGCAGTACTTC.

The chain joins TRBV20-1 to TRBJ1-6; a weak D match, TRBD1 (5 bases). Trimming left V 1 base short and J 9 bases short, with 10 bases between. This CDR3 comprises 13 residues. Per the germline V gene, CDR1 is DFQATT and CDR2 is SNEGSKA (reference sequence). The CDR3 coding sequence is TGCAGTGCTAGAGGGGGCGGCGGTTCACCCCTCCACTTT. Its translation: CSARGGGGSPLHF.

The chain couples TRBV6-5 to TRBJ2-5; possible D gene TRBD1, 5 bases. The J call could be wrong; TRBJ2-7 is a better fit for the DNA end. The CDR3 is 14 residues long. Germline CDR1 is MNHEY and CDR2 is SVGAGI. The CDR3 nucleotides are TGTGCCAGCAGTGACCCTGCAGGGTCGGGCGAGCAGTACTTC. It codes for CASSDPAGSGEQYF.

The chain combines TRBV28 with TRBJ2-5; no firm D call. Germline CDR1 reads MDHEN; CDR2 reads SYDVKM. V was clipped by 3 bases and J by 0 bases, with 11 bases between them. The CDR3 has 15 amino acids. DNA for the CDR3: TGTGCCAGCAGTTTGATACCCGGAAACCAAGAGACCCAGTACTTC. Protein sequence: CASSLIPGNQETQYF.

Turning to this clonotype: Germline and junction disagree at one end, which may indicate a read error. The J gene is TRBJ2-1, the V gene TRBV29-1; D is possibly TRBD1 (6 bases). There are 15 residues in the CDR3. CDR1 SQVTM and CDR2 ANQGSEA come from the germline V gene. The CDR3 DNA sequence: TGCAGCGTTTCCAGGGGACCTAGCTCCTACGATGAGCAGTTCTTC. It specifies CSVSRGPSSYDEQFF.

This chain links TRBV9 with TRBJ2-5, with 11 nucleotides matching TRBD2. The germline V gene has CDR1 SGDLS and CDR2 YYNGEE. V lost 4 bases, J lost 5 bases, and 31 bases stayed unmatched. CDR3 size: 23 residues. The CDR3 nucleotides are TGTGCCAGCAGCTTAGATGGATTAGGAGAACTAGCGGGGGCCCTCATAGCCGTGGAGACCCAGTACTTC. This codes for CASSLDGLGELAGALIAVETQYF. The full variable domain, with the rest looked up from reference TRBV9 and TRBJ2-5, is DSGVTQTPKHLITATGQRVTLRCSPRSGDLSVYWYQQSLDQGLQFLIQYYNGEERAKGNILERFSAQQFPDLHSELNLSSLELGDSALYFCASSLDGLGELAGALIAVETQYFGPGTRLLVL.

The rearrangement uses TRBV4-3 and TRBJ2-1; a weak D match, TRBD2 (5 bases). The ends were cut back, 1 base at V and 6 bases at J, with 13 bases in the middle. The CDR3 contains 15 residues. Germline V gene data show CDR1 as LGHNA and CDR2 as YSLEER. The CDR3 nucleotides are TGCGCCAGCAGCCAAGTTGGGCTAGCTGCCAATGAGCAGTTCTTC. Protein: CASSQVGLAANEQFF.